This paragraph reports one T cell receptor (beta chain). Its cognate antigen is unknown. CDR3 length: 17 amino acids. Looked up from germline, CDR1 is SGHDN and CDR2 is FVKESK. The junction had 8 bases not matched to a gene; V was cut back by 2 bases and J by 6 bases. This sample was included in a study of shared clonotypes between healthy human individuals. Study as a whole: Each donor's CD8 memory used one plate, CD8 naive two, each CD4 subset three.

Original processing notes: For the immunoSEQ data, sequences were junction-only without quality scores, so filtering differed. Produced via immunoSEQ multiplex PCR; TCRdb's table is partial and in-frame only. Clone size and the V and J calls come from that table; the DNA yielded D and trimming. Counted here are roughly 550,000 clones, nearly 97% occurring once; the ten biggest clones make up over 0.09%. Naive CD8 cells were CD45RO-negative, positively selected for CCR7, excluding terminally differentiated effector memory CD45RA+ cells. Whole-study findings and limits: In this cohort, only blood was sampled, and tissue repertoires likely differ.

The chain couples TRBV14 to TRBJ2-7; 15 nucleotides agree with TRBD2. The clonotype comes from a woman aged 25 to 39 in good health. The sequencing input was naive CD8+ T cells sorted from blood. The CDR3 DNA follows: TGTGCCAGCAGCCAATGGACTAGCGGGAGGGCCTTCGGCGAGCAGTACTTC. Translation gives CASSQWTSGRAFGEQYF.